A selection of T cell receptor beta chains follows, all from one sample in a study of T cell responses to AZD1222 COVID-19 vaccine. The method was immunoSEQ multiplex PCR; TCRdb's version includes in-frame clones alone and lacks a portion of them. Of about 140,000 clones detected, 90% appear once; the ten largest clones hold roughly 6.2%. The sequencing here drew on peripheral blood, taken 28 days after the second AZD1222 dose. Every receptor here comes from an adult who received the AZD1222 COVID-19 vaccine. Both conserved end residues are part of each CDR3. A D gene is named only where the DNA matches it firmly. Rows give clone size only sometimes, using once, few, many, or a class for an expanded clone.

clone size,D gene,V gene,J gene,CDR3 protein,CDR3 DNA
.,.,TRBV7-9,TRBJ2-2,CASSLGTAGELFF,TGTGCCAGCAGCTTAGGTACCGCCGGGGAGCTGTTTTTT
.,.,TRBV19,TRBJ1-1,CASSIPGPNTEAFF,TGTGCCAGTAGTATACCAGGCCCCAACACTGAAGCTTTCTTT
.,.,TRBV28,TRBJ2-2,CASSGGAWGTGELFF,TGTGCCAGCAGCGGCGGGGCATGGGGAACCGGGGAGCTGTTTTTT
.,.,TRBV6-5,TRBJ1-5,CASTPNSLYQPQHF,TGTGCCAGCACGCCTAACAGTTTATATCAGCCCCAGCATTTT
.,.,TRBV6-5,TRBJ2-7,CASSQGGYNYEQYF,TGTGCCAGCAGCCAGGGGGGTTACAACTACGAGCAGTACTTC
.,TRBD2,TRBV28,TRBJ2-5,CASTPTGGRRETQYF,TGTGCCAGCACCCCCACTGGCGGGAGGAGGGAGACCCAGTACTTC
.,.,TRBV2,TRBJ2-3,CASRLTSLGGGTDTQYF,TGTGCCAGCAGACTGACCTCTCTAGGGGGGGGCACAGATACGCAGTATTTT
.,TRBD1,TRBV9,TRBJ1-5,CASSVGQGGQPQHF,TGTGCCAGCAGCGTAGGACAGGGGGGTCAGCCCCAGCATTTT
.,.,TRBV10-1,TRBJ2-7,CASSGGVNYEQYF,TGCGCCAGCAGTGGAGGGGTTAACTACGAGCAGTACTTC
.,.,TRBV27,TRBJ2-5,CASSLVGWETQYF,TGTGCCAGCAGTCTGGTCGGCTGGGAGACCCAGTACTTC
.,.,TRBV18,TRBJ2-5,CASSPGQGETQYF,TGTGCCAGCTCACCAGGGCAGGGGGAGACCCAGTACTTC
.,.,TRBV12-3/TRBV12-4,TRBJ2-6,CASSSRSANVLTF,TGTGCCAGCAGTTCTCGCAGTGCCAACGTCCTGACTTTC
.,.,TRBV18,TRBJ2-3,CASSPFRSGGRGDTQYF,TGTGCCAGCTCACCATTTAGGTCCGGAGGCCGGGGAGATACGCAGTATTTT
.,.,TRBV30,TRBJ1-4,CAWSAQVEKLFF,TGTGCCTGGAGTGCTCAGGTGGAAAAACTGTTTTTT
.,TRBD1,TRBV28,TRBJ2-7,CASSLPTGAGVEQYF,TGTGCCAGCAGTCTACCGACAGGGGCCGGGGTCGAGCAGTACTTC
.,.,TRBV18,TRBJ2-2,CASSPQNTGELFF,TGTGCCAGCTCACCCCAAAACACCGGGGAGCTGTTTTTT
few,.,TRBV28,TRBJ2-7,CASMGSLSYEQYF,TGTGCCAGCATGGGTTCCCTTTCCTACGAGCAGTACTTC
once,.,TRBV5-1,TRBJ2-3,CASSLGGTGADTQYF,TGCGCCAGCAGCTTGGGGGGTACGGGAGCAGATACGCAGTATTTT
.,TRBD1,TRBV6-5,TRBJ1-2,CASTRTGEGGYTF,TGTGCCAGCACCAGGACAGGGGAGGGTGGCTACACCTTC
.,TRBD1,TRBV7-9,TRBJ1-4,CASSYPQGTNEKLFF,TGTGCCAGCAGCTATCCACAGGGGACTAATGAAAAACTGTTTTTT
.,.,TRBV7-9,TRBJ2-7,CASSPFGGEQYF,TGTGCCAGCAGCCCTTTCGGGGGCGAGCAGTACTTC
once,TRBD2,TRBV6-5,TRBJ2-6,CASPGGPGGANVLTF,TGTGCCAGCCCGGGGGGGCCCGGTGGGGCCAACGTCCTGACTTTC
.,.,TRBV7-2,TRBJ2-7,CASSPRDPGKNEQYF,TGTGCCAGCAGCCCCAGGGACCCCGGGAAGAACGAGCAGTACTTC
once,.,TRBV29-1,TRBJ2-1,CSARDPRYNEQFF,TGCAGCGCCCGGGACCCTAGGTACAATGAGCAGTTCTTC
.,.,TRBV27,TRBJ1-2,CASSPPNQGDYGYTF,TGTGCCAGCAGCCCCCCCAATCAGGGAGACTATGGCTACACCTTC
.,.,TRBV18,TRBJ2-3,CASSPGPAGSTDTQYF,TGTGCCAGCTCACCAGGACCCGCGGGCAGCACAGATACGCAGTATTTT
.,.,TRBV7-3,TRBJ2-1,CASSLLAVAVNEQFF,TGTGCCAGCAGCCTACTAGCAGTGGCGGTCAATGAGCAGTTCTTC
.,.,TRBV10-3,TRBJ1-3,CAISESYGRAGGNTIYF,TGTGCCATCAGTGAGTCTTATGGCAGGGCAGGAGGAAACACCATATATTTT
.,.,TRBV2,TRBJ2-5,CASSEQGRGETQYF,TGTGCCAGCAGCGAACAGGGTCGAGGCGAGACCCAGTACTTC
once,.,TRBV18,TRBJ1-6,CASSPGPGTNSPLHF,TGTGCCAGCTCACCTGGCCCCGGGACGAATTCACCCCTCCACTTT
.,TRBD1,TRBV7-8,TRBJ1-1,CASSSKGPGQAYFGTEAFF,TGTGCCAGCAGCTCAAAGGGGCCGGGACAGGCTTATTTCGGCACTGAAGCTTTCTTT
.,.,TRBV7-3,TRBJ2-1,CASSLIQSSYNEQFF,TGTGCCAGCAGCTTAATCCAAAGCTCCTACAATGAGCAGTTCTTC
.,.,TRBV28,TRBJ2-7,CASSLRYEQYF,TGTGCCAGCAGTTTAAGGTACGAGCAGTACTTC
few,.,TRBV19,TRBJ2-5,CASSIDRIGKGQYF,TGTGCCAGTAGTATAGATCGCATTGGGAAAGGCCAGTACTTC
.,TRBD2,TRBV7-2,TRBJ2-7,CASSFVAGAYEQYF,TGTGCCAGCAGCTTCGTAGCGGGAGCCTACGAGCAGTACTTC
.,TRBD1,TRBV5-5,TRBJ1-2,CASSPEGQAVYTF,TGTGCCAGCAGCCCAGAGGGACAGGCCGTCTACACCTTC
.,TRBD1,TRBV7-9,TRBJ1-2,CASSQGGNYGYTF,TGTGCCAGCAGTCAAGGGGGCAACTATGGCTACACCTTC
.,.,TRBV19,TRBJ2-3,CASSTRGSLTDTQYF,TGTGCCAGTAGTACCAGGGGATCTCTCACAGATACGCAGTATTTT
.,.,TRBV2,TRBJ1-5,CASEGSNQPQHF,TGTGCCAGCGAAGGCAGCAATCAGCCCCAGCATTTT
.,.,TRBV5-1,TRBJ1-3,CASSFSGGEGNTIYF,TGCGCCAGCAGCTTCTCGGGAGGCGAAGGAAACACCATATATTTT
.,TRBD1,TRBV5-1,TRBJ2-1,CASSPGQGNEQFF,TGCGCCAGCAGCCCAGGACAGGGAAATGAGCAGTTCTTC
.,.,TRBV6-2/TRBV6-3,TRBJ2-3,CASSYQGYTQYF,TGTGCCAGCAGTTACCAGGGGTATACGCAGTATTTT
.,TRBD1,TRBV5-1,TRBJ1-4,CASSRLTGGNEKLFF,TGCGCCAGCAGCAGATTAACAGGGGGCAATGAAAAACTGTTTTTT
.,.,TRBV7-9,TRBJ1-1,CASTPFRDTEAFF,TGTGCCAGCACTCCGTTCAGGGACACTGAAGCTTTCTTT
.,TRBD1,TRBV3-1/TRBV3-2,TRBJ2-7,CARSHGTLRDRGDEQYF,TGTGCCCGCAGCCACGGGACCCTACGGGACAGGGGGGACGAGCAGTACTTC